What follows describes a single T cell receptor beta chain. Its antigen specificity is not known. Base-call qualities are not available, and no considerably larger clone is one nucleotide away. The trial excluded patients who had a history of autoimmune disease or were on systemic immunosuppression. Peripheral blood for TCR sequencing was drawn from every dose cohort at baseline, at cycle 4 day 1 and at cycle 7 day 1. Samples were obtained from an open-label, multicenter, first-in-human phase I dose-escalation trial of ivuxolimab. Adults with locally advanced or metastatic melanoma, renal cell carcinoma, hepatocellular carcinoma or head and neck squamous cell carcinoma were enrolled in the trial. Before TCR sequencing, CD4+ and CD8+ T cells were separately sorted from peripheral blood. The CDR3 runs 15 amino acids, cysteine and phenylalanine included. Only CDR3 DNA is held: 45 bases, read in frame from base 1. V is reduced by 4 bases and J by 4 bases, leaving a spacing of 14 bases between them. The germline V gene gives CDR1 as WSHSY and CDR2 as SAAADI.

Genomic DNA was isolated from the sorted cells so that the TCRbeta CDR3 region could be sequenced. The immunoSEQ Assay was used to sequence the TCRbeta CDR3 regions. As stored in TCRdb, this immuneACCESS dataset retains in-frame rearrangements with V and J assigned. A fraction of the clones does not appear; measured against another copy, unresolved V genes explain less than half of the discrepancy, and the remainder lacks a known reason. The sample includes fewer than 40,000 clones, with 74% observed a single time. The ten largest clonotypes hold around 20% of the sample. This sample was included in a study of OX40 agonist ivuxolimab in advanced cancers. Some background on the complete study: Ivuxolimab was a fully human IgG2 agonistic monoclonal antibody targeting the costimulatory receptor OX40 (CD134). Intravenous ivuxolimab was administered to patients every 2 weeks at six dose levels: 0.01, 0.1, 0.3, 1.5, 3 and 10 mg/kg. Of the roughly 53 patients in dose escalation, 19 had hepatocellular carcinoma, some 15 had melanoma, 9 had renal cell carcinoma and 9 had head and neck cancer. The dose-escalation cohort was 82.7% male with a mean age of approximately 60 years, ranging from roughly 23 to 90. Prior anti-PD-1, anti-PD-L1 or anti-CTLA-4 therapy was permitted, and checkpoint inhibitors had been received by around 40% of dose-escalation patients. Partial responses occurred in three dose-escalation patients: two with cutaneous melanoma and one with hepatocellular carcinoma. The purpose of peripheral TCRbeta sequencing was to test whether ivuxolimab changed TCR sequence diversity and led to clonal T-cell expansion. The paper covers the monotherapy dose-escalation part of the phase I ivuxolimab trial, which included N = 52 patients.

What the authors observed across the whole study: At doses of 0.1 to 3.0 mg/kg, clonal expansion of both CD4+ and CD8+ blood T cells was observed from baseline to week 6. In the 0.1-3.0 mg/kg groups, partial responders had among the lowest normalized peripheral clonal expansion, particularly in CD8+ T cells. Low levels of normalized T-cell clonal expansion were also seen in some nonresponding patients. The antigen specificity of the clonally expanded peripheral T cells was not determined. After ivuxolimab, more expanded clones were found on average in CD8+ T cells than in CD4+ T cells.

The source was CD4+ or CD8+ T cells sorted from blood, collected in a trial of the OX40 agonist ivuxolimab. The chain is assembled from TRBV10-2 and TRBJ1-5; no confident D gene assignment can be made. This receptor was obtained from an adult with an advanced solid tumor such as melanoma, head and neck, liver or kidney cancer. For the CDR3, the sequence is CASSVSAMGNQPQHF. Here is the DNA: TGCGCCAGCAGTGTCTCTGCCATGGGAAATCAGCCCCAGCATTTT.